This T cell receptor beta chain was recovered during a study of response to subunit inactivated influenza vaccine (dated by TCRdb to between 2017 and 2018). Regarding the research as a whole: Deep quantitative T cell receptor repertoire profiling was used in the study to track responses to a trivalent subunit inactivated influenza vaccine. What the authors observed across the whole study: It was suggested by the authors that each seasonal influenza vaccination may recruit only a limited number of new T cells.

The germline V and J ends show losses of 3 bases and 0 bases respectively, and no gene match explains 8 bases of the junction. CDR1 LGHNA and CDR2 YSLEER were looked up in the germline V gene. The CDR3 contains 17 residues, cysteine and phenylalanine counted. Only the CDR3 DNA is retained, 51 bases long and in frame from the first base. This clonotype was counted between two and nine times. Its recognized antigen is unknown. Base qualities are missing; no much larger clone stands one base away. The protocol used for the library was RT-PCR. Sequencer: Illumina HiSeq 2500. TCRdb cleaned the public reads at Q25 with fastp, built clones with MiXCR and kept in-frame beta chains. Rows with a matching CDR3 protein are joined into one entry that keeps the most common DNA and genes. The sample includes about 520,000 distinct CDR3 sequences, with over 25% observed a single time. The ten largest clones represent around 2% of the sample.

The chain is encoded by TRBV4-3 joined to TRBJ2-3, with 8 bases in between that match TRBD2. The sample in question was CD4+ T cells sorted from PBMCs, obtained more than 4 days after vaccination. The sequence was obtained from a man between 45 and 60 years old who received an inactivated influenza vaccine. Donor details come from another sample of the same person, matched by shared clones. This receptor carries the CDR3 CASSQDLAGTSTDTQYF. Read as DNA, the sequence is TGCGCCAGCAGCCAGGACCTAGCGGGTACTAGCACAGATACGCAGTATTTT.